The present T cell receptor (beta chain) was sequenced within a study of beta chain features in type 1 diabetes. Study-level results: Since sequencing was performed on cDNA, cells with high TCR expression could be over-represented.

The ends were cut back, 7 bases at V and 2 bases at J, with 14 bases in the middle. Germline CDR1 SQVTM, CDR2 ANQGSEA. The CDR3 spans 13 residues. Every isolated RNA sample was fully reverse transcribed, so sequencing captured expressed TCRB transcripts. Sequenced naive, central memory and regulatory T cell samples produced an average of about 3.57 million reads. Clones were read by immunoSEQ multiplex PCR, and TCRdb kept only the in-frame ones, dropping some. The sample holds around 350,000 clones, roughly 12% seen once. Comments on this clone: Antigen: not known.

Stem cell-like memory, regulatory, central memory and naive CD4+ cells were sorted via CD45RO/CCR7/CD25/CD127/CD95/CD27. This receptor was taken from a man aged 18 to 29 in good health. The genes are TRBV29-1 and TRBJ1-1, with unresolved D. Sequenced material: naive CD4+ T cells from blood. CDR3 protein: CSATKTVNTEAFF. The CDR3 DNA sequence: TGCAGCGCGACTAAAACAGTCAACACTGAAGCTTTCTTT.